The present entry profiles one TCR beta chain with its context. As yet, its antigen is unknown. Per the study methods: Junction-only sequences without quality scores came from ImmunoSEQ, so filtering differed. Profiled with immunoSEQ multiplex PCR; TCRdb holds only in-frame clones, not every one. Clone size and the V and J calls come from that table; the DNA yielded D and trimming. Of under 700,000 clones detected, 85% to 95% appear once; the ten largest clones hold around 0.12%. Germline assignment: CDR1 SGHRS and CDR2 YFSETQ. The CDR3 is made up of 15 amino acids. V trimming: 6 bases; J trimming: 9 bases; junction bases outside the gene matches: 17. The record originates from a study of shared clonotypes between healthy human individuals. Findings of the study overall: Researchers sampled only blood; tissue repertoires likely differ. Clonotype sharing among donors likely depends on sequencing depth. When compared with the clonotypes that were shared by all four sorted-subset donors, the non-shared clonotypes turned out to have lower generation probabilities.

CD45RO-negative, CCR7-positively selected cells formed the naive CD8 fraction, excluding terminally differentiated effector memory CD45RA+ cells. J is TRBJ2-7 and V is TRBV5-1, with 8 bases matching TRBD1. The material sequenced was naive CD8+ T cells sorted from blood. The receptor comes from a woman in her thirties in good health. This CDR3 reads CASTHPGQGTITQYF. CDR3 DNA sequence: TGCGCCAGCACCCACCCCGGACAGGGTACGATCACGCAGTACTTC.